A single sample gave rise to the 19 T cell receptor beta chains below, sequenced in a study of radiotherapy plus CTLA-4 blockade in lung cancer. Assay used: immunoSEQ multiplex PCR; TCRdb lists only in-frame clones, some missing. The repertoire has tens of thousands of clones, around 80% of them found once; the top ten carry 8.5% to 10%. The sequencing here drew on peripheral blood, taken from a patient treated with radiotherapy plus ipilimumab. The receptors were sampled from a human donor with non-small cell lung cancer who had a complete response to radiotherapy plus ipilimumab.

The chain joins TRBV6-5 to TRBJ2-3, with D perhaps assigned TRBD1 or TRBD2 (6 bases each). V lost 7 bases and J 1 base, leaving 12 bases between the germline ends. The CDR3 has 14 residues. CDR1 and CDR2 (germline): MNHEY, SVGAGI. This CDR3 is CASNEGGRTDTQYF. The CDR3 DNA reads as TGTGCCAGCAACGAGGGGGGCCGCACAGATACGCAGTATTTT.

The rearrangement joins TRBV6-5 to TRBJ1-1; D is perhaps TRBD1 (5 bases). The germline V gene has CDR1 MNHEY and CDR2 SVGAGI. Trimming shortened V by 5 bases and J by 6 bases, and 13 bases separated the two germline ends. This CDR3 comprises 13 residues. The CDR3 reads CASSRGVLAEAFF. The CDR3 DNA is TGTGCCAGCAGTAGAGGGGTTTTGGCTGAAGCTTTCTTT.

CDR3 nucleotide sequence: TGTGCCAGCAGTGGGGGACAGGGGTGGAATCAGCCCCAGCATTTT. Amino acids: CASSGGQGWNQPQHF. The chain uses TRBV6-1 and TRBJ1-5; TRBD1 matches at 10 bases. Per germline, CDR1 MNHNS and CDR2 SASEGT. The CDR3 is 15 residues long. With 4 bases clipped from V and 4 bases from J, the junction kept 4 bases outside the gene matches.

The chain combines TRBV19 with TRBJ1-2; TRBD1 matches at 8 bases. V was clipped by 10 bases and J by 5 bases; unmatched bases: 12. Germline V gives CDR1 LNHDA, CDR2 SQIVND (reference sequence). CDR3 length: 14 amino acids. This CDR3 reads CATIVPGQAYGYTF. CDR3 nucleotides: TGTGCCACTATAGTTCCGGGACAGGCTTATGGCTACACCTTC.

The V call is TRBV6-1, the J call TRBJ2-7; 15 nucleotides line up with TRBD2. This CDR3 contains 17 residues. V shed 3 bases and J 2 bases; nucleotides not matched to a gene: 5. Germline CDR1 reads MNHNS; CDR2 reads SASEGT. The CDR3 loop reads CASSDPGLAGGPYEQYF. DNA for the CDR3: TGTGCCAGCAGTGACCCGGGACTAGCGGGGGGACCCTACGAGCAGTACTTC.

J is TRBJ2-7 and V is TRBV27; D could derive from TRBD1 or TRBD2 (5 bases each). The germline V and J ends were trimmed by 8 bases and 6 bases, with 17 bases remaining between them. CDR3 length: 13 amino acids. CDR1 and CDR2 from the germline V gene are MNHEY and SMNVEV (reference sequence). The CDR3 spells CASLLGPPAEQYV. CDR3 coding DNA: TGTGCCAGCCTTTTGGGACCCCCGGCCGAGCAGTACGTC.

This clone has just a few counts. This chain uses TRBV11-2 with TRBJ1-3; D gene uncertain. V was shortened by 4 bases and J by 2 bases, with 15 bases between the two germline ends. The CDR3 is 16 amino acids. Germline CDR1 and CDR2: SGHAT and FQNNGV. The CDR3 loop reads CASSSITAKPGNTIYF. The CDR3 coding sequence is TGTGCCAGCAGCTCCATTACCGCGAAGCCTGGAAACACCATATATTTT.

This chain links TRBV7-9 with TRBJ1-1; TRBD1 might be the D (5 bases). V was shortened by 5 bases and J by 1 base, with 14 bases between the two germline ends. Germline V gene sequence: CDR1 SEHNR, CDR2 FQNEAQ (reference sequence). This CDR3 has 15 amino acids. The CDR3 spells CASSDRGGANTEAFF. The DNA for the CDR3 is TGTGCCAGCAGCGACCGGGGCGGGGCGAACACTGAAGCTTTCTTT.

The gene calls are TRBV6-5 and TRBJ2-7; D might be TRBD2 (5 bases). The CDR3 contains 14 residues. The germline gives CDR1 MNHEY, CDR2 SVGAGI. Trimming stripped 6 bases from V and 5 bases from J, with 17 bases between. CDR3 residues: CASSREPSGNEQYF. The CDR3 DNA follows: TGTGCCAGCAGCCGGGAACCCTCCGGAAACGAGCAGTACTTC.

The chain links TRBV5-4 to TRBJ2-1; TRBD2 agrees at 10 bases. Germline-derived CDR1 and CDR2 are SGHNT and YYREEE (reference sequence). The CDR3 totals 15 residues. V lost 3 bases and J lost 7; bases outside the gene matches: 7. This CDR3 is CASSSGTSVWNEQFF. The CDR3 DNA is TGTGCCAGCAGCTCCGGGACTAGCGTGTGGAATGAGCAGTTCTTC.

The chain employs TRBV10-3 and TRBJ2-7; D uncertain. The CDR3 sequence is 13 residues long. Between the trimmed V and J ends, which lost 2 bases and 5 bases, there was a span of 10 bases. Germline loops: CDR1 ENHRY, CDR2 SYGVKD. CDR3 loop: CAISEPLANEQYF. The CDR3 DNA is TGTGCCATCAGTGAGCCGCTCGCCAACGAGCAGTACTTC.

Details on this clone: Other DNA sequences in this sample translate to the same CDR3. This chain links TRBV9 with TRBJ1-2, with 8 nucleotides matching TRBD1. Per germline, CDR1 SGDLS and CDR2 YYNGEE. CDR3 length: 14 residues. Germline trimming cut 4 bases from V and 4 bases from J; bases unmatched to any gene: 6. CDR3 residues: CASSPRQGSYGYTF. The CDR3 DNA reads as TGTGCCAGCAGCCCCCGACAGGGGAGCTATGGCTACACCTTC.

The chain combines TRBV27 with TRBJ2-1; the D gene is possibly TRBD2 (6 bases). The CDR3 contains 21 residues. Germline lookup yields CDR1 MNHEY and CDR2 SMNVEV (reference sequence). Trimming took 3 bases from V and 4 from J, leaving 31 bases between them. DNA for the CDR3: TGTGCCAGCAGTTTTCTCGGGGGAAGGACCGACTCATATACCCGTTACAATGAGCAGTTCTTC. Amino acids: CASSFLGGRTDSYTRYNEQFF.

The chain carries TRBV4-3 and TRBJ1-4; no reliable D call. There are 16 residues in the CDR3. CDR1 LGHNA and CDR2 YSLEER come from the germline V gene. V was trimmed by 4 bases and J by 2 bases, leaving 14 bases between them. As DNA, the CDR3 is TGCGCCAGCAGCCTGGGCCGTATGGGGACTAATGAAAAACTGTTTTTT. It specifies CASSLGRMGTNEKLFF.

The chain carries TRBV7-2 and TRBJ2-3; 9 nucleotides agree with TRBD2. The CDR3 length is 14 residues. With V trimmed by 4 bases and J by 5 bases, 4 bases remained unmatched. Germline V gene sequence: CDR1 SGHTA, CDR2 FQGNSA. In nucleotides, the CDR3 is TGTGCCAGCAGCTCGACTAGCGGCGGAGATACGCAGTATTTT. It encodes CASSSTSGGDTQYF.

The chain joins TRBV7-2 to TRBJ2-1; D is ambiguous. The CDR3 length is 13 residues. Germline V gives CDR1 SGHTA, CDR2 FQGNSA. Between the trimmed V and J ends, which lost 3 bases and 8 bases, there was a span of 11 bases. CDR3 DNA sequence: TGTGCCAGCAGCTTCCCGGGTGCCCATGAGCAGTTCTTC. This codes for CASSFPGAHEQFF.

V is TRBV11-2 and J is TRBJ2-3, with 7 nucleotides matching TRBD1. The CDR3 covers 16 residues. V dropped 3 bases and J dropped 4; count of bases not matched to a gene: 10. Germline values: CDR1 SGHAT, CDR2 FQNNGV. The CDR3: CASSLRDSVQADTQYF. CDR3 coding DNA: TGTGCCAGCAGCTTGAGGGACAGCGTTCAGGCAGATACGCAGTATTTT.

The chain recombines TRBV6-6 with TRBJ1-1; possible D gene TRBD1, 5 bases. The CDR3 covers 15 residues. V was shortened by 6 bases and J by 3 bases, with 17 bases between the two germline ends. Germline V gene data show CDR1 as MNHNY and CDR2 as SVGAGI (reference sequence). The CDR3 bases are TGTGCCAGCAGGACCGGGACTCTCGGTGACACTGAAGCTTTCTTT. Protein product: CASRTGTLGDTEAFF.

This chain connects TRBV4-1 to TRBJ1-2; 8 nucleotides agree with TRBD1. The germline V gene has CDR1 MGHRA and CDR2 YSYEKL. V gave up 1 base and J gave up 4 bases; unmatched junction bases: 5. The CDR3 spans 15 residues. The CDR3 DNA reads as TGCGCCAGCAGCCAAGCTGGACAGGGTTCCTATGGCTACACCTTC. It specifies CASSQAGQGSYGYTF.